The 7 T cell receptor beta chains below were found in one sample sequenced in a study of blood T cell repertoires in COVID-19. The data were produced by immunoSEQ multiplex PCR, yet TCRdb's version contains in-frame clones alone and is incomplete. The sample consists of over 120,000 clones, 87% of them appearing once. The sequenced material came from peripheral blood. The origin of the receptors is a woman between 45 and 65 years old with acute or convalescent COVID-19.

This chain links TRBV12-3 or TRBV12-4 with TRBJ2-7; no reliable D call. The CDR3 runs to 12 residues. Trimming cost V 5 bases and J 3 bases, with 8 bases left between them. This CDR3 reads CASSPTFYEQYF. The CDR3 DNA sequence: TGTGCCAGCAGTCCAACTTTCTACGAGCAGTACTTC.

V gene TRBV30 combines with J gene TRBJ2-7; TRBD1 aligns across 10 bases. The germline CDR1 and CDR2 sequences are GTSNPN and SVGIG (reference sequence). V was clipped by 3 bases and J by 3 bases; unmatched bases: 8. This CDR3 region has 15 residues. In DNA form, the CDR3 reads TGTGCCTGGAGGCAACCCCGGGACAGGGGCTACGAGCAGTACTTC. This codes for CAWRQPRDRGYEQYF.

The CDR3 sequence is CASSGDREVYGYTF. The DNA for the CDR3 is TGCGCCAGCAGTGGGGACAGGGAAGTCTATGGCTACACCTTC. V and J are TRBV10-2 and TRBJ1-2; the match to TRBD1 covers 9 bases. This CDR3 is built from 14 residues. With V trimmed by 4 bases and J by 4 bases, 4 bases remained unmatched. CDR1 and CDR2 from the germline V gene are WSHSY and SAAADI.

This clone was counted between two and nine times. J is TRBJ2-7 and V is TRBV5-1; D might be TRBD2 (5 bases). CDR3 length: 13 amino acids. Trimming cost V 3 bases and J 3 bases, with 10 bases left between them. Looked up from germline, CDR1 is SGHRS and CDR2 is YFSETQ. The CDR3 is CASSSRTGYEQYF. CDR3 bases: TGCGCCAGCAGCTCCCGGACTGGCTACGAGCAGTACTTC.

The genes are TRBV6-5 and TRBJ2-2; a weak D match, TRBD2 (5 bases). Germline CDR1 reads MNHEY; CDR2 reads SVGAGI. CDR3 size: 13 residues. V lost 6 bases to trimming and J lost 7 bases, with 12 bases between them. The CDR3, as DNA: TGTGCCAGCAGGGTGGGAGAAAGCGGGGAGCTGTTTTTT. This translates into CASRVGESGELFF.

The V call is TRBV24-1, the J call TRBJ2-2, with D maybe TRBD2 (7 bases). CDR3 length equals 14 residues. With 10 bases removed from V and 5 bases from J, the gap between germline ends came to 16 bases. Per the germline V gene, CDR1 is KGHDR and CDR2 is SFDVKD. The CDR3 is CATGGARYTGELFF. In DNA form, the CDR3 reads TGTGCCACGGGGGGGGCCAGATATACCGGGGAGCTGTTTTTT.

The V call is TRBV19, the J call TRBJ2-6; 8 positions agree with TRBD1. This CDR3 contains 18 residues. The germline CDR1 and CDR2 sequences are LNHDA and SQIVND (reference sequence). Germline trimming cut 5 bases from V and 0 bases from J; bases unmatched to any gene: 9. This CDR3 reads CASSSPGQAISGANVLTF. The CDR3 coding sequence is TGTGCCAGTAGTTCCCCGGGACAGGCAATCTCTGGGGCCAACGTCCTGACTTTC. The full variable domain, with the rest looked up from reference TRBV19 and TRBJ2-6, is DGGITQSPKYLFRKEGQNVTLSCEQNLNHDAMYWYRQDPGQGLRLIYYSQIVNDFQKGDIAEGYSVSREKKESFPLTVTSAQKNPTAFYLCASSSPGQAISGANVLTFGAGSRLTVL.